Shown below are 21 T cell receptor beta chains from a single sample sequenced in a study of a mutant IDH1 vaccine in newly diagnosed glioma. These TCRs' antigens remain unknown. TCRdb's copy holds only in-frame clones and misses some; the assay was immunoSEQ multiplex PCR. The data hold 50,000 to 70,000 clones, with roughly 74% observed a single time. Time point denoted: week 35, safety follow-up. A single vaccine dose contained 300 ug of mutant IDH1 20-mer peptide, and topical imiquimod was used with it. Sample: PBMCs, taken from a glioma patient whose treatment included an IDH1 peptide vaccine. The source is a man in his fifties or sixties with glioma.

This clone was seen more than once but under ten times. V and J are TRBV14 and TRBJ1-1; D is uncertain. The V gene lost 4 bases and the J gene lost 11 bases, with 14 bases spanning the gap. The germline V gene encodes CDR1 SGHDN and CDR2 FVKESK. The CDR3 runs 12 residues. CDR3 nucleotide sequence: TGTGCCAGCAGCCCACAAGGAGTCGACGCTTTCTTT. Protein sequence: CASSPQGVDAFF.

This clone has a count of ten or more. This sequence joins TRBV30 and TRBJ1-5; the match to TRBD1 covers 7 bases. CDR3 length: 16 amino acids. V lost 2 bases to trimming and J lost 3 bases; unmatched junction nucleotides: 10. Germline V gene data show CDR1 as GTSNPN and CDR2 as SVGIG (reference sequence). The CDR3 sequence: CAWSTGAGDINQPQHF. CDR3 coding DNA: TGTGCCTGGAGTACAGGGGCGGGGGATATCAATCAGCCCCAGCATTTT.

This clone was seen a few times. This chain's CDR3 is CASSPQGPSGNTIYF. CDR3 sequence (DNA): TGTGCCAGCTCACCCCAGGGTCCCTCTGGAAACACCATATATTTT. This sequence joins TRBV18 and TRBJ1-3; a weak D match, TRBD1 (5 bases). V lost 3 bases and J 0 bases, leaving 9 bases between the germline ends. Germline CDR1 reads KGHSH; CDR2 reads LQKENI. The CDR3 has 15 amino acids. The whole variable domain, remainder taken from reference TRBV18 and TRBJ1-3, is NAGVMQNPRHLVRRRGQEARLRCSPMKGHSHVYWYRQLPEEGLKFMVYLQKENIIDESGMPKERFSAEFPKEGPSILRIQQVVRGDSAAYFCASSPQGPSGNTIYFGEGSWLTVV.

V and J are TRBV2 and TRBJ1-1; D is unclear. Trimming stripped 7 bases from V and 0 bases from J, with 6 bases between. The CDR3 covers 12 residues. Germline V gene sequence: CDR1 SNHLY, CDR2 FYNNEI. CDR3 nucleotide sequence: TGTGCCAGCAACTCCCTGAACACTGAAGCTTTCTTT. This translates into CASNSLNTEAFF.

The V and J genes are TRBV7-9 and TRBJ1-5; 9 positions match TRBD1. The trim removed 3 bases at V and 5 bases at J, leaving 5 bases unmatched. From germline, CDR1 is SEHNR and CDR2 FQNEAQ (reference sequence). This CDR3 region has 15 residues. The CDR3 sequence is CASSLGTGKYQPQHF. The CDR3 region has the DNA TGTGCCAGCAGCTTGGGGACAGGGAAGTATCAGCCCCAGCATTTT. The variable domain in full, with the rest retrieved from reference TRBV7-9 and TRBJ1-5, is DTGVSQNPRHKITKRGQNVTFRCDPISEHNRLYWYRQTLGQGPEFLTYFQNEAQLEKSRLLSDRFSAERPKGSFSTLEIQRTEQGDSAMYLCASSLGTGKYQPQHFGDGTRLSIL.

V is TRBV5-4 and J is TRBJ2-5, with 9 bases aligning to TRBD2. With 3 bases clipped from V and 5 bases from J, the junction kept 8 bases outside the gene matches. CDR1 is SGHNT and CDR2 is YYREEE in the germline V gene (reference sequence). The CDR3 spans 15 residues. CDR3 loop: CASSSQGLASETQYF. The CDR3 coding sequence is TGTGCCAGCAGCTCACAGGGACTAGCATCCGAGACCCAGTACTTC.

CDR3 nucleotides: TGCGCCAGCAGCCAAGATGTAGGACGCTACACCTTC. Translated: CASSQDVGRYTF. The chain carries TRBV4-1 and TRBJ1-2; D not certain. The CDR3 runs to 12 residues. Germline values: CDR1 MGHRA, CDR2 YSYEKL. V dropped 0 bases and J dropped 9 bases, with 8 bases sitting between them.

V gene TRBV4-3 combines with J gene TRBJ2-1, with 12 bases fitting TRBD2. V trimming: 0 bases; J trimming: 5 bases; junction bases outside the gene matches: 5. Germline-derived CDR1 and CDR2 are LGHNA and YSLEER. The CDR3 has 17 residues. DNA for the CDR3: TGCGCCAGCAGCCAAGAAATCTGGACTAGCGGGGACAATGAGCAGTTCTTC. Its protein is CASSQEIWTSGDNEQFF.

The chain joins TRBV7-2 to TRBJ2-5; D remains ambiguous. V was pared by 3 bases and J by 1 base, with 6 bases between. The CDR3 is 13 amino acids. The germline gives CDR1 SGHTA, CDR2 FQGNSA. CDR3 in amino acids: CASSFLSQETQYF. The CDR3 region has the DNA TGTGCCAGCAGCTTTCTAAGCCAAGAGACCCAGTACTTC.

This clone was counted a few times. V and J are TRBV29-1 and TRBJ1-2; possible D gene TRBD1, 5 bases. The CDR3 is 14 residues long. V gave up 6 bases and J gave up 3 bases, with 17 bases separating them. Germline CDR1 reads SQVTM; CDR2 reads ANQGSEA. The CDR3 DNA is TGCAGCGTGACGGGGGGGAGTGTTGACTATGGCTACACCTTC. Residues: CSVTGGSVDYGYTF.

This chain links TRBV6-6 with TRBJ1-1; D possibly corresponds to TRBD1 (5 bases). The germline CDR1 and CDR2 sequences are MNHNY and SVGAGI (reference sequence). Trimming pared 0 bases from V and 1 base from J, leaving 9 bases between. The CDR3 has 15 amino acids. The CDR3 here is CASSYSGLQNTEAFF. The DNA for the CDR3 is TGTGCCAGCAGTTACTCGGGACTTCAGAACACTGAAGCTTTCTTT.

V is TRBV11-2 and J is TRBJ2-1; 12 nucleotides match TRBD2. Looked up from germline, CDR1 is SGHAT and CDR2 is FQNNGV. The CDR3 is 15 residues long. Trimming cost V 5 bases and J 6 bases; bases outside gene matches: 5. The CDR3 spells CASSPTSGGFNEQFF. Written as DNA, the CDR3 is TGTGCCAGCAGCCCCACTAGCGGGGGGTTCAATGAGCAGTTCTTC.

This clone was counted only a few times. The CDR3 bases are TGTGCCAGCAGTTCTCAACAGGGTGAAAAACTGTTTTTT. Translation gives CASSSQQGEKLFF. The chain has TRBV6-6 and TRBJ1-4, with D possibly being TRBD1 (6 bases). Germline V lookup: CDR1 MNHNY, CDR2 SVGAGI (reference sequence). The CDR3 sequence is 13 residues long. V dropped 4 bases and J dropped 7 bases, with 10 bases sitting between them.

The chain carries TRBV11-2 and TRBJ2-7; 12 positions match TRBD1. With V trimmed by 3 bases and J by 5 bases, 5 bases remained unmatched. The germline CDR1 and CDR2 sequences are SGHAT and FQNNGV. The CDR3 spans 15 residues. CDR3 DNA: TGTGCCAGCAGCTTGGTTGGGACAGGGGGCCACGAGCAGTACTTC. As protein: CASSLVGTGGHEQYF.

The V and J genes are TRBV7-8 and TRBJ1-6; D ambiguous. Germline-derived CDR1 and CDR2 are SGHVS and FQNEAQ. The V end lost 4 bases, the J end lost 0 bases, and 16 bases lay between the germline ends. This CDR3 is built from 18 residues. CDR3 protein: CASSSGLTLGSYNSPLHF. In DNA, the CDR3 is TGTGCCAGCAGCTCCGGACTTACCTTGGGCTCCTATAATTCACCCCTCCACTTT.

The rearrangement joins TRBV4-1 to TRBJ1-1; TRBD1 matches 7 bases. Per germline, CDR1 MGHRA and CDR2 YSYEKL. With 1 base clipped from V and 6 bases from J, the junction kept 14 bases outside the gene matches. The CDR3 loop spans 17 amino acids. This chain's CDR3 is CASSQAPLQGKGAEAFF. The CDR3 coding sequence is TGCGCCAGCAGCCAAGCTCCCTTACAGGGGAAGGGAGCTGAAGCTTTCTTT.

In the case of this clone: The same CDR3 arises from other DNA sequences in this sample as well. This chain connects TRBV6-5 to TRBJ2-7, with 8 bases aligning to TRBD1. Germline values: CDR1 MNHEY, CDR2 SVGAGI. V gave up 4 bases and J gave up 3 bases; unmatched junction bases: 5. The CDR3 has 14 residues. Written as DNA, the CDR3 is TGTGCCAGCAGTTCCGGGACAGGAGTCTACGAGCAGTACTTC. It is translated as CASSSGTGVYEQYF.

The chain carries TRBV30 and TRBJ2-7; D is unclear. The V gene's germline CDR1 is GTSNPN and CDR2 SVGIG (reference sequence). This CDR3 contains 11 residues. Trimming left V 2 bases short and J 3 bases short, with 5 bases between. In nucleotides, the CDR3 is TGTGCCTGGAGTTCGGTCTACGAGCAGTACTTC. Its protein is CAWSSVYEQYF.

This chain joins TRBV30 and TRBJ1-3; TRBD1 might be the D (6 bases). Germline V gives CDR1 GTSNPN, CDR2 SVGIG (reference sequence). V dropped 4 bases and J dropped 1 base, with 11 bases sitting between them. The CDR3 covers 14 residues. The CDR3 is CAWKRGASGNTIYF. The CDR3 bases are TGTGCCTGGAAACGGGGGGCATCTGGAAACACCATATATTTT.

The genes are TRBV27 and TRBJ2-2, with TRBD1 as a possible D gene (6 bases). CDR1 is MNHEY, CDR2 SMNVEV, per germline (reference sequence). CDR3 length equals 13 residues. Trimming shortened V by 11 bases and J by 7 bases, and 17 bases separated the two germline ends. CDR3 DNA sequence: TGTGCCGCGAGAGACAGGATGATCGGGGAGCTGTTTTTT. Its protein product is CAARDRMIGELFF.

The chain combines TRBV14 with TRBJ2-5; TRBD2 aligns across 7 bases. CDR1 and CDR2 from the germline V gene are SGHDN and FVKESK. CDR3 length: 15 amino acids. J lost 5 bases, V lost 0 bases, and 6 bases had no gene match. CDR3 residues: CASSQEGGSGETQYF. The CDR3, as DNA: TGTGCCAGCAGCCAAGAGGGGGGGTCTGGTGAGACCCAGTACTTC. Using reference TRBV14 and TRBJ2-5 for the parts outside the CDR3, the full variable domain is EAGVTQFPSHSVIEKGQTVTLRCDPISGHDNLYWYRRVMGKEIKFLLHFVKESKQDESGMPNNRFLAERTGGTYSTLKVQPAELEDSGVYFCASSQEGGSGETQYFGPGTRLLVL.